The rows below give T cell receptor beta chains drawn from one sample of a study of CXCR3-negative and CXCR3-positive naive CD8 T cells. TCRdb reprocessed the 5' RACE reads and reports one entry per CDR3 protein, with no DNA. The table lists over 95,000 distinct CDR3 sequences. What was sequenced was naive CXCR3+ CD8+ T cells from blood. These receptors were collected from a human donor in good health. Some clones in this sample may be carry-over from other donors' samples. The CDR3 runs from the conserved cysteine through the conserved F or W.

j_gene: TRBJ1-1; v_gene: TRBV19; CDR3aa: CARYQGRGQDGEAFF
j_gene: TRBJ2-7; v_gene: TRBV7-2; CDR3aa: CASSLRPAAYEQYF
j_gene: TRBJ2-7; v_gene: TRBV28; CDR3aa: CASSPLYAAGAYEQYF
j_gene: TRBJ1-1; v_gene: TRBV5-6; CDR3aa: CASSPDYRTGEEGNTEAFF
j_gene: TRBJ2-1; v_gene: TRBV6-5; CDR3aa: CASSYSSRDNEQFF
j_gene: TRBJ2-5; v_gene: TRBV28; CDR3aa: CASSLTGRGPGTQYF
j_gene: TRBJ2-1; v_gene: TRBV2; CDR3aa: CASSDPMYGGGTSGRSYNEQFF
j_gene: TRBJ2-1; v_gene: TRBV20-1; CDR3aa: CSATWTGMYYNEQFF
j_gene: TRBJ2-7; v_gene: TRBV20-1; CDR3aa: CSARTHTYEQYF
j_gene: TRBJ2-1; v_gene: TRBV6-2/TRBV6-3; CDR3aa: CASSFYLLTESSYNEQFF
j_gene: TRBJ2-5; v_gene: TRBV7-9; CDR3aa: CASLKGETQYF
j_gene: TRBJ2-7; v_gene: TRBV3-1; CDR3aa: CASSQEDLDRPYEQYF
j_gene: TRBJ2-7; v_gene: TRBV28; CDR3aa: CASSSRTGDRYEQYF
j_gene: TRBJ2-7; v_gene: TRBV3-1; CDR3aa: CASSQVGGLDEQYF
j_gene: TRBJ1-1; v_gene: TRBV5-1; CDR3aa: CASSWNAGQLKGTEAFF
j_gene: TRBJ2-7; v_gene: TRBV29-1; CDR3aa: CSVLGDRGEQYF
j_gene: TRBJ2-5; v_gene: TRBV29-1; CDR3aa: CSVRLLPGQRKETQYF
j_gene: TRBJ2-7; v_gene: TRBV4-3; CDR3aa: CASSQDLDGYEQYF
j_gene: TRBJ2-1; v_gene: TRBV7-9; CDR3aa: CASSLYRAGNSEQFF
j_gene: TRBJ2-2; v_gene: TRBV15; CDR3aa: CATSSTGGNTGELFF
j_gene: TRBJ2-3; v_gene: TRBV28; CDR3aa: CASSSIRDSRDTDTQYF
j_gene: TRBJ2-7; v_gene: TRBV19; CDR3aa: CASNGQGSYEQYF
j_gene: TRBJ2-3; v_gene: TRBV4-1; CDR3aa: CASSQGTLAGGPTDTQYF
j_gene: TRBJ2-7; v_gene: TRBV28; CDR3aa: CASSLNSGRTSYYEQYF
j_gene: TRBJ2-5; v_gene: TRBV7-9; CDR3aa: CASSSRDGAETQYF
j_gene: TRBJ2-2; v_gene: TRBV5-5; CDR3aa: CASRLRRADASGNTGELFF
j_gene: TRBJ2-1; v_gene: TRBV29-1; CDR3aa: CSVSGGAYNEQFF
j_gene: TRBJ2-7; v_gene: TRBV29-1; CDR3aa: CSVALATPYEQYF
j_gene: TRBJ2-6; v_gene: TRBV12-3/TRBV12-4; CDR3aa: CASKDLGTGDNVLTF
j_gene: TRBJ2-7; v_gene: TRBV27; CDR3aa: CASSLSAFFEQYF
j_gene: TRBJ1-5; v_gene: TRBV12-3/TRBV12-4; CDR3aa: CASSLSTYFNSNQPQHF
j_gene: TRBJ2-7; v_gene: TRBV6-5; CDR3aa: CASSYSREHEQYF
j_gene: TRBJ2-1; v_gene: TRBV6-2/TRBV6-3; CDR3aa: CASRGLKLYNEQFF
j_gene: TRBJ1-2; v_gene: TRBV27; CDR3aa: CASSGTGASLGGYTF
j_gene: TRBJ2-5; v_gene: TRBV18; CDR3aa: CASSSARGRGETQYF
j_gene: TRBJ1-3; v_gene: TRBV20-1; CDR3aa: CSASPDFDSGNTIYF
j_gene: TRBJ2-3; v_gene: TRBV27; CDR3aa: CASSFAAGAQDTQYF
j_gene: TRBJ1-5; v_gene: TRBV5-1; CDR3aa: CASSLGYRDRNQPQHF
j_gene: TRBJ2-7; v_gene: TRBV18; CDR3aa: CASSPGQSSYEQYF
j_gene: TRBJ1-1; v_gene: TRBV7-9; CDR3aa: CASSSGTDHNTEAFF
j_gene: TRBJ2-3; v_gene: TRBV11-3; CDR3aa: CVSSLYSADTQYF
j_gene: TRBJ2-7; v_gene: TRBV28; CDR3aa: CASLSVGQEQYF
j_gene: TRBJ2-1; v_gene: TRBV29-1; CDR3aa: CSVVSASVNEQFF
j_gene: TRBJ2-6; v_gene: TRBV29-1; CDR3aa: CSARQGSGANVLTF
j_gene: TRBJ2-7; v_gene: TRBV18; CDR3aa: CASSPGAWLAYEQYF
j_gene: TRBJ2-1; v_gene: TRBV29-1; CDR3aa: CSSAQGDEQFF